Below are 24 T cell receptor beta chains sequenced from a single sample in a study of T cell repertoires in cytomegalovirus infection. Via MiXCR, TCRdb re-called the reads, giving one row per CDR3 protein. The sample yields around 270,000 distinct CDR3 sequences, around 9% seen once. The sequencing sample was made of PBMCs. These receptor sequences come from a human donor in good health (CMV status not recorded). Some clones in this sample may be carry-over from other donors' samples.

The chain couples TRBV5-1 to TRBJ1-5, with 7 bases identical to TRBD1. Trimming took 0 bases from V and 4 from J; bases not matched to a gene: 4. Germline lookup yields CDR1 SGHRS and CDR2 YFSETQ. The CDR3 runs 15 residues. The CDR3 protein is CASSLAGQRNQPQHF. In nucleotides, the CDR3 is TGCGCCAGCAGCTTGGCGGGACAGCGTAATCAGCCCCAGCATTTT. Using reference TRBV5-1 and TRBJ1-5 for the parts outside the CDR3, the full variable domain is KAGVTQTPRYLIKTRGQQVTLSCSPISGHRSVSWYQQTPGQGLQFLFEYFSETQRNKGNFPGRFSGRQFSNSRSEMNVSTLELGDSALYLCASSLAGQRNQPQHFGDGTRLSIL.

This clonotype was detected ten times or more. This chain connects TRBV6-2 or TRBV6-3 to TRBJ1-1; D perhaps matches TRBD1 (6 bases). The CDR3 loop spans 14 amino acids. The V end was cut by 7 bases, the J end by 8 bases, with 20 bases between. Germline-derived CDR1 and CDR2 are MNHEY and SVGEGT. CDR3 in amino acids: CASTLPGTKKEAFF. CDR3 bases: TGTGCCAGCACCCTTCCCGGGACAAAAAAGGAAGCTTTCTTT.

Ten or more counts support this clonotype. The V and J genes are TRBV7-8 and TRBJ2-1; maybe TRBD2 (6 bases). The CDR3 has 12 residues. Between the trimmed V and J ends, which lost 6 bases and 12 bases, there was a span of 15 bases. The germline V gene encodes CDR1 SGHVS and CDR2 FQNEAQ. CDR3 loop: CASSNNEGGQFF. The CDR3 region has the DNA TGTGCCAGCAGTAATAACGAGGGAGGGCAGTTCTTC. Based on the CDR3 plus reference TRBV7-8 and TRBJ2-1, the full variable domain is GAGVSQSPRYKVAKRGQDVALRCDPISGHVSLFWYQQALGQGPEFLTYFQNEAQLDKSGLPSDRFFAERPEGSVSTLKIQRTQQEDSAVYLCASSNNEGGQFFGPGTRLTVL.

This clonotype occurred a few times. J is TRBJ2-7 and V is TRBV3-1, with D hard to call. Per the germline V gene, CDR1 is LGHDT and CDR2 is YNNKEL (reference sequence). The CDR3 is 14 amino acids. Deletions cut 4 bases from V and 5 bases from J, with 15 bases between. The CDR3 DNA sequence: TGTGCCAGCAGCCTACCCCACCCCACCGACGAGCAGTACTTC. Protein sequence: CASSLPHPTDEQYF.

Ten or more counts support this clonotype. The V gene is TRBV7-6, the J gene TRBJ2-1; D possibly corresponds to TRBD2 (5 bases). The germline V gene has CDR1 SGHVS and CDR2 FNYEAQ. CDR3 size: 13 residues. Trimming removed 1 base at V and 6 bases at J, with 7 bases between. The CDR3 DNA reads TGTGCCAGCAGCTTAGGGCGGGTCAATGAGCAGTTCTTC. Translated: CASSLGRVNEQFF.

In this sample, this clonotype turned up many times. The chain uses TRBV4-2 and TRBJ2-6; 7 positions match TRBD1. The CDR3 length is 18 residues. CDR1 is LGHNA, CDR2 YNFKEQ, per germline. The V and J ends lost 1 base and 0 bases, in that order; junction bases with no gene match: 6. The CDR3 reads CASSQGQGSGSGANVLTF. CDR3 DNA: TGTGCCAGCAGCCAAGGACAGGGCTCGGGCTCTGGGGCCAACGTCCTGACTTTC.

The chain employs TRBV19 and TRBJ2-7; 8 nucleotides agree with TRBD1. The CDR3 runs 16 residues. Losses at the gene ends were 3 bases for V and 7 bases for J; bases not matched to a gene: 14. CDR1 and CDR2 (germline): LNHDA, SQIVND (reference sequence). CDR3 protein: CASSIQGARAGLEQYF. CDR3 in DNA: TGTGCCAGTAGTATTCAGGGGGCTCGAGCGGGCCTTGAGCAGTACTTC.

This clonotype was found many times. CDR3: CASSLYAGEDSPLHF. Here the CDR3 DNA reads TGCGCCAGCAGCCTATACGCAGGGGAGGATTCACCCCTCCACTTT. This sequence joins TRBV5-1 and TRBJ1-6; D perhaps matches TRBD1 (6 bases). The CDR3 has 15 residues. CDR1 is SGHRS and CDR2 is YFSETQ in the germline V gene. With 4 bases removed from V and 8 bases from J, the gap between germline ends came to 16 bases.

There are many counts of this clonotype. The chain recombines TRBV7-2 with TRBJ2-3, with 7 bases fitting TRBD1. The CDR3 consists of 16 residues. With 5 bases clipped from V and 5 bases from J, the junction kept 13 bases outside the gene matches. In germline, CDR1 is SGHTA, CDR2 FQGNSA. Written as DNA, the CDR3 is TGTGCCAGCAGCCGACAGGGTCATGTTAGAGGAGATACGCAGTATTTT. Protein sequence: CASSRQGHVRGDTQYF.

This clonotype appeared many times. This chain joins TRBV7-2 and TRBJ2-5, with 9 bases that match TRBD2. The CDR3 has 16 amino acids. Germline V CDR1 and CDR2: SGHTA, FQGNSA. V shed 0 bases, J shed 0 bases, and the junction held 2 bases outside the gene matches. The CDR3: CASSLAVAGDQETQYF. The CDR3 DNA follows: TGTGCCAGCAGCTTAGCAGTAGCGGGGGACCAAGAGACCCAGTACTTC.

The rearrangement uses TRBV14 and TRBJ1-5; D perhaps matches TRBD1 (6 bases). This CDR3 is built from 13 residues. V was shortened by 1 base and J by 11 bases, with 12 bases between the two germline ends. Germline V CDR1 and CDR2: SGHDN, FVKESK. In DNA form, the CDR3 reads TGTGCCAGCAGCCAAGGGCAGGGGCTCACCCAGCATTTT. This encodes CASSQGQGLTQHF.

This clonotype was counted between two and nine times. The chain couples TRBV5-1 to TRBJ2-7; D remains ambiguous. The CDR3 runs to 12 residues. Germline V lookup: CDR1 SGHRS, CDR2 YFSETQ. The germline V and J ends were trimmed by 0 bases and 5 bases, with 6 bases remaining between them. Here the CDR3 DNA reads TGCGCCAGCAGCTTGGTGAGAAACGAGCAGTACTTC. Translated, it gives CASSLVRNEQYF.

There are many counts of this clonotype. The CDR3 here is CASSQPGAKNTEAFF. CDR3 coding DNA: TGTGCCAGCAGCCAGCCGGGGGCGAAGAACACTGAAGCTTTCTTT. The chain couples TRBV7-8 to TRBJ1-1, with D tentatively TRBD1 (6 bases). The ends were cut back, 5 bases at V and 1 base at J, with 14 bases in the middle. The CDR3 consists of 15 residues. Germline loops: CDR1 SGHVS, CDR2 FQNEAQ.

This clonotype was found many times. The CDR3, as DNA: TGTGCCACCAGTGACCCGGGACGGGGGACCCAGTACTTC. Translation gives CATSDPGRGTQYF. The chain employs TRBV24-1 and TRBJ2-5, with D perhaps being TRBD1 or TRBD2 (5 bases each). Trimming took 4 bases from V and 7 from J, leaving 12 bases between them. The germline V gene encodes CDR1 KGHDR and CDR2 SFDVKD. The CDR3 is made up of 13 amino acids.

This clonotype was counted between two and nine times. CDR3 protein: CASSLGTGVGQPQHF. CDR3 sequence (DNA): TGTGCCAGCAGCTTGGGGACAGGGGTCGGGCAGCCCCAGCATTTT. The chain links TRBV7-9 to TRBJ1-5; 10 bases match TRBD1. The CDR3 totals 15 residues. Germline CDR1 SEHNR, CDR2 FQNEAQ (reference sequence). V was clipped by 3 bases and J by 7 bases; unmatched bases: 6.

This clonotype was recorded many times. The chain links TRBV27 to TRBJ1-6; D remains ambiguous. CDR1 is MNHEY and CDR2 is SMNVEV in the germline V gene (reference sequence). Trimming removed 3 bases from V and 7 bases from J, with 7 bases in between. The CDR3 runs to 13 residues. CDR3 in amino acids: CASSFSKNSPLHF. Here the CDR3 DNA reads TGTGCCAGCAGTTTCTCGAAGAATTCACCCCTCCACTTT.

The table lists this clonotype with many counts. The chain uses TRBV19 and TRBJ1-2; 7 nucleotides line up with TRBD1. This CDR3 contains 14 residues. Trimming cost V 7 bases and J 3 bases; bases outside gene matches: 8. Germline assignment: CDR1 LNHDA and CDR2 SQIVND (reference sequence). CDR3 loop: CASTLQGSDYGYTF. CDR3 nucleotide sequence: TGTGCCAGTACCCTACAGGGGTCTGACTATGGCTACACCTTC. Supplemented by reference TRBV19 and TRBJ1-2, the full variable domain reads DGGITQSPKYLFRKEGQNVTLSCEQNLNHDAMYWYRQDPGQGLRLIYYSQIVNDFQKGDIAEGYSVSREKKESFPLTVTSAQKNPTAFYLCASTLQGSDYGYTFGSGTRLTVV.

The V and J genes are TRBV29-1 and TRBJ1-1, with D uncertain. V shed 6 bases and J shed 0 bases, with 8 bases lying between them. This CDR3 contains 12 residues. Germline assignment: CDR1 SQVTM and CDR2 ANQGSEA. CDR3 in DNA: TGCAGCGTCCATACAGTGAACACTGAAGCTTTCTTT. Protein product: CSVHTVNTEAFF.

This clonotype was seen ten or more times. The CDR3 coding sequence is TGCAGTGCTCCACCCGGGACTAGCGGTTGGAATGAGCAGTTCTTC. Translation: CSAPPGTSGWNEQFF. This chain uses TRBV20-1 with TRBJ2-1; 11 bases line up with TRBD2. Trimming removed 5 bases from V and 7 bases from J; junction bases left unmatched: 10. This CDR3 has 15 amino acids. Germline loops: CDR1 DFQATT, CDR2 SNEGSKA (reference sequence).

This chain joins TRBV29-1 and TRBJ1-1; tentative D call: TRBD1 (5 bases). V lost 4 bases to trimming and J lost 1 base, with 10 bases between them. The CDR3 extends over 13 amino acids. Germline V gene lookup returns CDR1 SQVTM and CDR2 ANQGSEA. CDR3 nucleotides: TGCAGCGTTGCTGACAGCGGGAACACTGAAGCTTTCTTT. Translated: CSVADSGNTEAFF.

This clonotype was observed many times. The chain links TRBV7-8 to TRBJ1-1; tentatively, D is TRBD1 (6 bases). CDR1 is SGHVS, CDR2 FQNEAQ, per germline. This CDR3 is built from 15 residues. Between the trimmed V and J ends, which lost 2 bases and 1 base, there was a span of 11 bases. The CDR3 here is CASSLLQGPNTEAFF. The CDR3 DNA is TGTGCCAGCAGCTTATTGCAGGGGCCGAACACTGAAGCTTTCTTT.

At least ten counts were recorded for this clonotype. CDR3 amino acids: CASTLGGGRLLGAFF. CDR3 bases: TGTGCCAGCACCCTGGGGGGGGGCCGACTTCTGGGTGCTTTCTTT. The chain combines TRBV28 with TRBJ1-1; D might be TRBD1 (6 bases). V shed 7 bases and J shed 11 bases, with 26 bases lying between them. The CDR3 is 15 amino acids. The germline V gene has CDR1 MDHEN and CDR2 SYDVKM.

This clonotype was observed at least ten times. V gene TRBV6-2 or TRBV6-3 combines with J gene TRBJ1-5, with 9 bases fitting TRBD1. Germline lookup yields CDR1 MNHEY and CDR2 SVGEGT. V lost 6 bases, J lost 7 bases, and 16 bases stayed unmatched. The CDR3 length is 17 residues. The CDR3 loop reads CASRAGTGPSFGQPQHF. Written as DNA, the CDR3 is TGTGCCAGCAGGGCCGGGACAGGGCCCTCATTTGGCCAGCCCCAGCATTTT.

This clonotype was seen a few times. The chain carries TRBV7-6 and TRBJ1-1; tentatively, D is TRBD1 (6 bases). V lost 5 bases, J lost 0 bases, and 10 bases lay in between. The CDR3 spans 14 residues. The germline CDR1 and CDR2 sequences are SGHVS and FNYEAQ. The CDR3 spells CASSVGQMNTEAFF. CDR3 nucleotide sequence: TGTGCCAGCAGCGTCGGACAGATGAACACTGAAGCTTTCTTT.